This note documents a single TCR beta chain sequence. Its antigen remains unidentified. V lost 0 bases and J 1 base, leaving 11 bases between the germline ends. Germline CDR1 is SGHTS and CDR2 is YDEGEE. The CDR3 spans 16 residues. PCR employed 60 Vbeta and 13 Jbeta primers. TCRdb's table, derived via immunoSEQ multiplex PCR, lists solely in-frame clones and lacks some. The table has about 110,000 clones, around 84% seen once; the top ten hold 1% to 1.5%. This sample is part of a study of cytomegalovirus exposure and HLA in healthy donors. General observations from the study: Relative to equally common others, HLA-associated TCR beta chains showed greater clonal expansion in a later analysis. Reported findings show TCR beta sequences accurately forecast HLA-A and HLA-B alleles in most subjects.

The sequenced sample consisted of PBMCs. This sequence was found in a woman younger than 45 in good health and CMV-seronegative. This chain connects TRBV5-8 to TRBJ2-4, with a possible D match to TRBD1 (7 bases). For the CDR3, the DNA is TGTGCCAGCAGCTTGGGGAGGGGGCGGGCCAAAAACATTCAGTACTTC. Translated: CASSLGRGRAKNIQYF.